What follows are 19 T cell receptor beta chains derived from one specimen sequenced in a study of blood T cell repertoires in COVID-19. Profiled with immunoSEQ multiplex PCR; TCRdb holds only in-frame clones, not every one. The profile covers 240,000 or so clones, with around 88% appearing a single time and under 9.5% taken by the ten largest. The sample was PBMCs or T cells enriched from blood (not recorded which). The receptors here all came from a man aged 35 to 55 who had recovered from COVID-19.

The chain couples TRBV27 to TRBJ2-7; D is perhaps TRBD1 (6 bases). V was clipped by 4 bases and J by 2 bases, with 9 bases between them. Germline V gene data show CDR1 as MNHEY and CDR2 as SMNVEV (reference sequence). The CDR3 runs 13 residues. CDR3 nucleotide sequence: TGTGCCAGCAGTTCCGGGACAACCTACGAGCAGTACTTC. Translating gives CASSSGTTYEQYF.

This sequence joins TRBV19 and TRBJ2-1; 12 nucleotides match TRBD2. V lost 4 bases, J lost 4 bases, and 14 bases stayed unmatched. In germline, CDR1 is LNHDA, CDR2 SQIVND (reference sequence). The CDR3 contains 19 residues. CDR3 loop: CASSTVRLAGATGYNEQFF. The CDR3 nucleotides are TGTGCCAGTAGTACGGTTCGACTAGCGGGAGCGACAGGGTACAATGAGCAGTTCTTC.

The chain employs TRBV7-9 and TRBJ2-2; a possible D gene is TRBD1 (6 bases). The CDR3 covers 16 residues. V shed 5 bases and J shed 0 bases, with 13 bases lying between them. Germline-derived CDR1 and CDR2 are SEHNR and FQNEAQ (reference sequence). CDR3 sequence reads: CASSPTGDANTGELFF. The CDR3 DNA is TGTGCCAGCAGCCCGACAGGCGACGCGAACACCGGGGAGCTGTTTTTT. The variable domain in full, with the rest retrieved from reference TRBV7-9 and TRBJ2-2, is DTGVSQNPRHKITKRGQNVTFRCDPISEHNRLYWYRQTLGQGPEFLTYFQNEAQLEKSRLLSDRFSAERPKGSFSTLEIQRTEQGDSAMYLCASSPTGDANTGELFFGEGSRLTVL.

V is TRBV4-2 and J is TRBJ1-6; D is unclear. The CDR3 extends over 18 amino acids. Germline V gene data show CDR1 as LGHNA and CDR2 as YNFKEQ. Trimming removed 0 bases at V and 6 bases at J, with 18 bases between. As DNA, the CDR3 is TGTGCCAGCAGCCAAGATCAAGTGACGGGGAGACTTAATTCACCCCTCCACTTT. This sequence encodes CASSQDQVTGRLNSPLHF.

The V call is TRBV28, the J call TRBJ2-2; the match to TRBD1 covers 7 bases. This CDR3 has 16 residues. The V gene's germline CDR1 is MDHEN and CDR2 SYDVKM. V lost 10 bases, J lost 2 bases, and 13 bases stayed unmatched. Here the CDR3 reads CATRSDRVLNTGELFF. The CDR3 coding sequence is TGTGCCACACGTTCCGACAGGGTCCTCAACACCGGGGAGCTGTTTTTT.

V usage is TRBV5-6 and J usage is TRBJ1-4, with a tentative D call TRBD1 (5 bases). Germline-derived CDR1 and CDR2 are SGHDT and YYEEEE. This CDR3 has 13 amino acids. Between the trimmed V and J ends, which lost 0 bases and 5 bases, there was a span of 5 bases. The CDR3 DNA reads TGTGCCAGCAGCTTGGCAGGGAATGAAAAACTGTTTTTT. Translating gives CASSLAGNEKLFF.

This clone was picked up many times. This chain uses TRBV5-5 with TRBJ2-7, with 10 bases matching TRBD2. Germline values: CDR1 SGHKS, CDR2 YYEKEE (reference sequence). Trimming cost V 6 bases and J 0 bases; bases outside gene matches: 6. This CDR3 comprises 15 residues. The CDR3 region is CASKFASGSSYEQYF. Written as DNA, the CDR3 is TGTGCCAGCAAGTTCGCTAGCGGGAGCTCCTACGAGCAGTACTTC.

This chain links TRBV5-1 with TRBJ1-1; 7 bases agree with TRBD1. CDR3 length equals 15 residues. The germline V gene encodes CDR1 SGHRS and CDR2 YFSETQ. V shed 4 bases, J shed 2 bases, and the junction held 8 bases outside the gene matches. The DNA of the CDR3 is TGCGCCAGCAGCCCGACAGGGACAGAAAACACTGAAGCTTTCTTT. This encodes CASSPTGTENTEAFF.

The rearrangement links TRBV10-3 to TRBJ2-1, with 7 bases fitting TRBD2. Germline trimming cut 6 bases from V and 0 bases from J; bases unmatched to any gene: 5. The CDR3 runs to 15 residues. Germline CDR1 reads ENHRY; CDR2 reads SYGVKD. The CDR3 loop is CAISPRDYSYNEQFF. The CDR3 DNA reads TGTGCCATCAGCCCCCGGGACTACTCCTACAATGAGCAGTTCTTC.

The V call is TRBV7-9, the J call TRBJ2-1, with TRBD1 as a possible D gene (6 bases). This CDR3 contains 17 residues. V was shortened by 2 bases and J by 3 bases, with 17 bases between the two germline ends. Germline assignment: CDR1 SEHNR and CDR2 FQNEAQ (reference sequence). The CDR3 DNA follows: TGTGCCAGCAGCTTATTACTAACAGGGCCCGTCTACAATGAGCAGTTCTTC. Translating it yields CASSLLLTGPVYNEQFF.

The V and J genes are TRBV2 and TRBJ1-6, with 10 bases matching TRBD1. Germline trimming cut 6 bases from V and 8 bases from J; bases unmatched to any gene: 4. Germline V gene sequence: CDR1 SNHLY, CDR2 FYNNEI. The CDR3 contains 14 residues. Here the CDR3 reads CASRLGTGDSPLHF. Here the CDR3 DNA reads TGTGCCAGCAGGCTCGGGACAGGGGATTCACCCCTCCACTTT.

The V gene is TRBV5-1, the J gene TRBJ1-2, with a tentative D call TRBD1 (5 bases). The CDR3 runs to 15 residues. Trimming took 3 bases from V and 5 from J, leaving 17 bases between them. Germline V gene lookup returns CDR1 SGHRS and CDR2 YFSETQ. CDR3: CASSYSSRVEYGYTF. The CDR3 DNA reads as TGCGCCAGCAGCTACAGTAGCAGGGTAGAATATGGCTACACCTTC.

The chain employs TRBV19 and TRBJ2-3, with TRBD1 identical over 7 bases. Germline V gene lookup returns CDR1 LNHDA and CDR2 SQIVND (reference sequence). The V gene end was trimmed by 6 bases and the J gene end by 2 bases; junction bases not matched to a gene: 5. The CDR3 runs to 14 residues. The CDR3 nucleotides are TGTGCCAGTAGCATACAGGGGAACACAGATACGCAGTATTTT. Amino acids: CASSIQGNTDTQYF. Full variable domain (missing parts from reference TRBV19 and TRBJ2-3): DGGITQSPKYLFRKEGQNVTLSCEQNLNHDAMYWYRQDPGQGLRLIYYSQIVNDFQKGDIAEGYSVSREKKESFPLTVTSAQKNPTAFYLCASSIQGNTDTQYFGPGTRLTVL.

This sequence joins TRBV5-1 and TRBJ1-6; 7 bases match TRBD1. The CDR3 has 14 residues. V gave up 4 bases and J gave up 5 bases; unmatched junction bases: 3. Germline CDR1 is SGHRS and CDR2 is YFSETQ. CDR3 coding DNA: TGCGCCAGCAGCCCGGGACAGAATAATTCACCCCTCCACTTT. Protein sequence: CASSPGQNNSPLHF. Combining the CDR3 with reference TRBV5-1 and TRBJ1-6 gives the whole variable domain KAGVTQTPRYLIKTRGQQVTLSCSPISGHRSVSWYQQTPGQGLQFLFEYFSETQRNKGNFPGRFSGRQFSNSRSEMNVSTLELGDSALYLCASSPGQNNSPLHFGNGTRLTVT.

This chain connects TRBV7-9 to TRBJ2-5; 9 bases are a match to TRBD2. The germline V gene encodes CDR1 SEHNR and CDR2 FQNEAQ (reference sequence). V lost 7 bases and J lost 4; bases outside the gene matches: 4. The CDR3 totals 13 residues. For the CDR3, the DNA is TGTGCCAGCACGGCTAGCGGGGTAGAGACCCAGTACTTC. This sequence encodes CASTASGVETQYF. Using reference TRBV7-9 and TRBJ2-5 for the parts outside the CDR3, the full variable domain is DTGVSQNPRHKITKRGQNVTFRCDPISEHNRLYWYRQTLGQGPEFLTYFQNEAQLEKSRLLSDRFSAERPKGSFSTLEIQRTEQGDSAMYLCASTASGVETQYFGPGTRLLVL.

This clone was counted a single time. This rearrangement joins TRBV3-1 (or the pseudogene TRBV3-2) to TRBJ2-7; 7 bases line up with TRBD1. Germline V gene sequence: CDR1 LGHDT, CDR2 YNNKEL (reference sequence). J gave up 8 bases and V 2 bases, and 3 bases lay outside the gene matches. This CDR3 region has 12 residues. The CDR3 here is CASSQRDRKQYF. The CDR3 nucleotides read TGTGCCAGCAGCCAAAGGGACAGAAAGCAGTACTTC.

The count of this clone is one. The V call is TRBV6-5, the J call TRBJ2-3; D gene ambiguous. In germline, CDR1 is MNHEY, CDR2 SVGAGI. V gave up 9 bases and J gave up 6 bases, with 22 bases separating them. The CDR3 extends over 15 amino acids. The CDR3 nucleotides are TGTGCCAGTAGCCCGATGGGTTCATATCTCGATACGCAGTATTTT. This gives the protein CASSPMGSYLDTQYF.

This chain joins TRBV3-1 (or the pseudogene TRBV3-2) and TRBJ2-5, with TRBD2 identical over 8 bases. The CDR3 is 17 residues long. Germline V gene lookup returns CDR1 LGHDT and CDR2 YNNKEL (reference sequence). Trimming cost V 4 bases and J 2 bases; bases outside gene matches: 12. The CDR3 coding sequence is TGTGCCAGCAGCCCCTTACTAGCGGAGGGGGGGCAAGAGACCCAGTACTTC. It specifies CASSPLLAEGGQETQYF.

The genes are TRBV19 and TRBJ1-2; TRBD1 might be the D (5 bases). The germline V gene encodes CDR1 LNHDA and CDR2 SQIVND (reference sequence). Deletions cut 5 bases from V and 7 bases from J, with 11 bases between. The CDR3 runs to 12 residues. In DNA form, the CDR3 reads TGTGCCAGTAGTGCGGGGGTCGGTGGCTACACCTTC. Protein sequence: CASSAGVGGYTF.